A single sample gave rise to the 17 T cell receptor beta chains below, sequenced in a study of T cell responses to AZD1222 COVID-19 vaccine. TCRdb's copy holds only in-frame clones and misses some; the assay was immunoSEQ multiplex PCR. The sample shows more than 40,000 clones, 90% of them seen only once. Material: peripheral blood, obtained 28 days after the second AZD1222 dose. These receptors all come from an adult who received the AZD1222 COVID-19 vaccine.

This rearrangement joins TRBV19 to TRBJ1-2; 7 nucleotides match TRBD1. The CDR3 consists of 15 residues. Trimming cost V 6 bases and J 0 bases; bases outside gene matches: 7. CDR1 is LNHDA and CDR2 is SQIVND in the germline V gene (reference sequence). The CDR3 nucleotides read TGTGCCAGTAGCCTGGACAGGCCAACTAACTATGGCTACACCTTC. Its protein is CASSLDRPTNYGYTF.

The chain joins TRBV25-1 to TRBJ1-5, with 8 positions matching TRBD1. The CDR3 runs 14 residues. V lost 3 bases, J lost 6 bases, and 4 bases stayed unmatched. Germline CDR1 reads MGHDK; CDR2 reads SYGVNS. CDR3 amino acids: CASSDGGTGQPQHF. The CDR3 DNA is TGTGCCAGCAGTGATGGGGGGACAGGTCAGCCCCAGCATTTT.

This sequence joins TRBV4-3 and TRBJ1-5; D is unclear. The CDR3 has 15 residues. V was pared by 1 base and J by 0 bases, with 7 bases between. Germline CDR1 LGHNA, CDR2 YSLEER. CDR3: CASSQAPYSNQPQHF. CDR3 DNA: TGCGCCAGCAGCCAAGCACCTTATAGCAATCAGCCCCAGCATTTT.

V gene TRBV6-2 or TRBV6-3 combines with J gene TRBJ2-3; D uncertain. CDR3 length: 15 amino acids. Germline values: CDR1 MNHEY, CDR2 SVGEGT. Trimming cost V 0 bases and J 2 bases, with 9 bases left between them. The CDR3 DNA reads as TGTGCCAGCAGTTACTCGCGGCAGCACACAGATACGCAGTATTTT. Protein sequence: CASSYSRQHTDTQYF.

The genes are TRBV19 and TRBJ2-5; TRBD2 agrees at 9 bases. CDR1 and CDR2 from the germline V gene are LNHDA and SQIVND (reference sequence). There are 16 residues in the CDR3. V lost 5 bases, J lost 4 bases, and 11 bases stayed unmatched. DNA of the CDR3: TGTGCCAGTAGTTTCTCCCGCGGCGGGGGGGGAGAGACCCAGTACTTC. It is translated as CASSFSRGGGGETQYF. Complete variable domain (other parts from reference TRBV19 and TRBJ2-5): DGGITQSPKYLFRKEGQNVTLSCEQNLNHDAMYWYRQDPGQGLRLIYYSQIVNDFQKGDIAEGYSVSREKKESFPLTVTSAQKNPTAFYLCASSFSRGGGGETQYFGPGTRLLVL.

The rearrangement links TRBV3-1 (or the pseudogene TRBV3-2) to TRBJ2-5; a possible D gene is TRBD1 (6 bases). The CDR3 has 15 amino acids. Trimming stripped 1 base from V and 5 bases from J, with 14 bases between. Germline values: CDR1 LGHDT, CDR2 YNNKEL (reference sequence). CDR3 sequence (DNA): TGTGCCAGCAGCCAAGGTGGGACAACTCGGGAGACCCAGTACTTC. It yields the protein CASSQGGTTRETQYF.

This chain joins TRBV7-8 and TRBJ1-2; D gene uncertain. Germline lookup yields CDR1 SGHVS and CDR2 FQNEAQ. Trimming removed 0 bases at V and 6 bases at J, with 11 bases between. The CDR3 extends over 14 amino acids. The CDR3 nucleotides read TGTGCCAGCAGCTTAGCGGTCGGGAGCAATGGCTACACCTTC. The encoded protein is CASSLAVGSNGYTF. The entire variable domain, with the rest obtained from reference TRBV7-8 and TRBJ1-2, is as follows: GAGVSQSPRYKVAKRGQDVALRCDPISGHVSLFWYQQALGQGPEFLTYFQNEAQLDKSGLPSDRFFAERPEGSVSTLKIQRTQQEDSAVYLCASSLAVGSNGYTFGSGTRLTVV.

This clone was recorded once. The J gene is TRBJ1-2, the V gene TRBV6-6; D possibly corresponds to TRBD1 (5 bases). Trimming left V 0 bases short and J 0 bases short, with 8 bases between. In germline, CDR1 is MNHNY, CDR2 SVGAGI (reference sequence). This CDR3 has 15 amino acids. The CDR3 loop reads CASSYSGTANYGYTF. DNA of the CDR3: TGTGCCAGCAGTTACTCAGGGACTGCTAACTATGGCTACACCTTC.

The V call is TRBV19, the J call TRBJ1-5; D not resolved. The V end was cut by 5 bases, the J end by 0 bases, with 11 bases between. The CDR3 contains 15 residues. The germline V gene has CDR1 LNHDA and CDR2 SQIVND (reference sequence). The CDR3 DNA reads TGTGCCAGTAGTTATAAGAGGGCTAGCAATCAGCCCCAGCATTTT. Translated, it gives CASSYKRASNQPQHF.

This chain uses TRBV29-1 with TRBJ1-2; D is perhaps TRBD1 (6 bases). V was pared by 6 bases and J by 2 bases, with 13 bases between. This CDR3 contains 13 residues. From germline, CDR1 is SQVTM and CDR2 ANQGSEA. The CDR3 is CSVAGTKNYGYTF. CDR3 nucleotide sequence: TGCAGCGTGGCCGGGACAAAGAACTATGGCTACACCTTC. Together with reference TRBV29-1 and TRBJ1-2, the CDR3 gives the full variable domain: SAVISQKPSRDICQRGTSLTIQCQVDSQVTMMFWYRQQPGQSLTLIATANQGSEATYESGFVIDKFPISRPNLTFSTLTVSNMSPEDSSIYLCSVAGTKNYGYTFGSGTRLTVV.

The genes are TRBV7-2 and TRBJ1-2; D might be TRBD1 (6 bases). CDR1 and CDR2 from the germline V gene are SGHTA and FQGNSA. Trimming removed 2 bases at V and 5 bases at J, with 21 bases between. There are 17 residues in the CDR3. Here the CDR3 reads CASSLTPTGQLWYGYTF. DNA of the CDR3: TGTGCCAGCAGCTTAACCCCGACTGGACAGCTCTGGTATGGCTACACCTTC.

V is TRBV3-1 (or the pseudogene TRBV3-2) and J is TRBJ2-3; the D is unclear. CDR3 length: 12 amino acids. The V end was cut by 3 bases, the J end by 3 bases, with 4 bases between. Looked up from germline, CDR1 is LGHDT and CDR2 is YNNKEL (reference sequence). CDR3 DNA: TGTGCCAGCAGCCACAGAACAGATACGCAGTATTTT. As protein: CASSHRTDTQYF.

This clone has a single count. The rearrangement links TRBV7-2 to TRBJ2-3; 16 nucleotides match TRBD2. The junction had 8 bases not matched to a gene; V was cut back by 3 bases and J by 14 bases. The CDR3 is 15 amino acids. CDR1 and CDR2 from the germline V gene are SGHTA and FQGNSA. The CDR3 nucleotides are TGTGCCAGCAGCTTTTCCGGGACTAGCGGGGGGGCCCGGTATTTT. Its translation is CASSFSGTSGGARYF. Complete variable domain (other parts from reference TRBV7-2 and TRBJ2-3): GAGVSQSPSNKVTEKGKDVELRCDPISGHTALYWYRQSLGQGLEFLIYFQGNSAPDKSGLPSDRFSAERTGGSVSTLTIQRTQQEDSAVYLCASSFSGTSGGARYFGPGTRLTVL.

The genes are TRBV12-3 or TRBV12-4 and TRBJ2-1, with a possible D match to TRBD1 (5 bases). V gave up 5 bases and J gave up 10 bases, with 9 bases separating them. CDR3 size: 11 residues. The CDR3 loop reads CASSLDSEQFF. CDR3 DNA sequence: TGTGCCAGCAGTCTCGACAGCGAGCAGTTCTTC.

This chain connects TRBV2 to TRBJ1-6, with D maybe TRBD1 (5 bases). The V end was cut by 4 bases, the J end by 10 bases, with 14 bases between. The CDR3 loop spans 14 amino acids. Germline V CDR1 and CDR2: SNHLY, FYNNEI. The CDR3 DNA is TGTGCCAGCAGTGGAGGGCGGAAGGGGTCACCCCTCCACTTT. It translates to CASSGGRKGSPLHF.

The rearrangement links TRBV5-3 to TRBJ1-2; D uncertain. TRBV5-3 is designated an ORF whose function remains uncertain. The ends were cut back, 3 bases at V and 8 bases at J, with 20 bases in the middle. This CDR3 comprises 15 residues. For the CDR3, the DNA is TGTGCCAGAAGCTGGGCGTCGGGGAGGCGGGTCGGCTACACCTTC. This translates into CARSWASGRRVGYTF.

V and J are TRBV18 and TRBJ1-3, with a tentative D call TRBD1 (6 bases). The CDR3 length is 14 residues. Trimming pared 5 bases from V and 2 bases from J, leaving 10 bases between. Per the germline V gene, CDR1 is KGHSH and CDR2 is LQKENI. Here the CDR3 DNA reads TGTGCCAGCTCAATGGGGGGCCCTGGAAACACCATATATTTT. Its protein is CASSMGGPGNTIYF.